This T cell receptor beta chain was recorded in a study of T cell responses to AZD1222 COVID-19 vaccine (dated by TCRdb to the early 2020s). Describing the broader study: TCR sequencing was performed for over 230 trial participants, of whom approximately 200 were given two doses of AZD1222 and approximately 25 were given two doses of MenACWY control vaccine. Enrollment into the trials was organized by age into subgroups of 18-55, 56-69 and 70-plus years, and those subgroups contained about 150, 27 and 61 TCR-sequenced participants, respectively.

General study outcomes and caveats: Because no day 14 peak-response samples were available, the repertoires could be characterized only after the peak T cell response. The whole spike protein was spanned by vaccine-associated CD4 TCRs, and dominant responses were seen in regions 160-218 and 743-854. Participants were mostly white British and included more females than males, and it was suggested by the authors that clonal diversity may have been underestimated. Conclusions about previously exposed vaccinees are limited, since just 6 or 7 AZD1222 recipients were seropositive for SARS-CoV-2 at baseline. Nearly half of unique spike-specific TCRs reportedly recognized epitopes outside regions mutated in the B.1.351 and B.1.1.7 variants. In the small 56-69-year group, the increase in depth fell short of significance, most likely because of low power. A significant rise in spike-specific TCR breadth and depth was observed after two AZD1222 doses relative to day 0 and relative to MenACWY recipients.

Interpreted using the paper, the time point label stands for: baseline before first vaccination. This sample's treatment or condition label indicates: meningococcal conjugate vaccine given as trial control. Vaccinee samples were obtained from the UK trials COV001 and COV002, which included a single-blind randomized controlled phase 2/3 trial of AZD1222 (ChAdOx1 nCoV-19) in healthy adults. For TCRbeta chain sequencing, PBMC samples were collected from trial participants at day 0 and at day 28 after the second dose. The CDR3 regions of human TCRbeta chains were analyzed by immunosequencing. As for the original processing: TCRs in the repertoires were matched against a reference library of SARS-CoV-2-specific TCRs that had been generated with the MIRA antigen-specificity platform. Breadth was defined as the fraction of unique TCRs that were SARS-CoV-2-associated, and depth was defined as the fraction of total T cells that were SARS-CoV-2-associated. Using the MIRA data, each spike-specific TCR was mapped to the spike region that the TCR reacts to and placed in a CD4 or CD8 class. Log10-transformed breadth and depth values were compared by one-way ANOVA with Sidak's multiple comparisons tests. The table was pulled from immuneACCESS by TCRdb, which kept in-frame rearrangements only. Such tables lose some clones; where checked, under half of the loss comes from unresolved V genes, and the rest has no known cause. V and J calls and clone size follow that table, whereas D and trimming were derived from the DNA. The sample profile shows 80,000 to 95,000 clones; about nine tenths of them were found once. The ten largest make up about 2.7% of the sample.

With respect to this clone: Its recognized antigen is unknown. Nothing much larger sits one base from this clone, and base qualities are not available.

CDR1 and CDR2 are read off the germline V gene as MDHEN and SYDVKM. V is reduced by 6 bases and J by 5 bases, leaving a spacing of 7 bases between them. The CDR3 numbers 11 residues from cysteine through phenylalanine. Solely the CDR3 DNA is kept, with 33 bases framed from the first base. The sequence was collected from an adult in good health. The rearrangement combines TRBV28 with TRBJ1-2, with the identity of the D gene unclear. This specimen was peripheral blood, taken on day 0 of MenACWY control vaccination. The CDR3 in this case is CASRVGYGYTF. The nucleotides read TGTGCCAGCAGGGTAGGTTATGGCTACACCTTC.